The 22 T cell receptor beta chains listed next were all sequenced from one sample in a study of tumor and adjacent non-tumor tissue in lung cancer. No cell sorting was done before RNA was extracted from the tissue. This non-tumor lung sample came from over 3 cm beyond the tumor edge. TCRbeta libraries were built with three rounds of nested PCR, modified from ARM-PCR. TCRdb re-called the multiplex PCR reads through MiXCR, storing one row per CDR3 protein. The top ten hold 40% of the sample, which has 60,000 to 100,000 distinct CDR3 sequences, over 60% seen once. The sequenced sample consisted of distant non-tumor lung tissue. The source of these receptors is a man between 70 and 80 years old with non-small cell lung cancer.

In its sample, this clonotype was seen once. One junction end does not reproduce the germline sequence, and a read error may be involved. The rearrangement joins TRBV11-2 to TRBJ2-7, with D perhaps TRBD2 (7 bases). The CDR3 spans 15 residues. CDR1 and CDR2 from the germline V gene are SGHAT and FQNNGV. The CDR3 reads CASGLDPGGPYDQYF. CDR3 sequence (DNA): TGTGCCAGCGGCTTAGATCCGGGGGGCCCCTACGACCAGTACTTC.

This clonotype was seen many times. V and J are TRBV6-5 and TRBJ2-7; 9 positions agree with TRBD1. The CDR3 has 13 residues. Looked up from germline, CDR1 is MNHEY and CDR2 is SVGAGI. With 6 bases clipped from V and 5 bases from J, the junction kept 5 bases outside the gene matches. The CDR3 reads CASREYRGHEQYF. In nucleotides, the CDR3 is TGTGCCAGCAGGGAATACAGGGGGCACGAGCAGTACTTC.

With respect to this clonotype: An end of the junction does not agree with germline; a read error may underlie this. This chain connects TRBV7-9 to TRBJ2-3, with TRBD2 matching 11 bases. In germline, CDR1 is SEHNR, CDR2 FQNEAQ (reference sequence). The CDR3 runs to 17 residues. The CDR3 region is CARSSTSGGRVTDTQYF. The CDR3 DNA reads as TGTGCCCGCAGCTCTACTAGCGGGGGTAGAGTTACAGATACGCAGTATTTT.

About this clonotype: Mismatch with germline at one junction end may stem from a read error. The chain joins TRBV5-4 to TRBJ1-6; D not resolved. The CDR3 sequence is 14 residues long. CDR1 is SGHNT and CDR2 is YYREEE in the germline V gene (reference sequence). The CDR3 region has the DNA TGTGCCATCAGCTACGACATGGGGAATTCACCCCTCCACTTT. Amino acids: CAISYDMGNSPLHF.

This clonotype was seen once. Lacking the conserved final phenylalanine or tryptophan, this CDR3 likely reflects a read error. The DNA is omitted, as the CDR3 cannot be located on it reliably, and the CDR3 follows TCRdb's listing. V is TRBV11-2 and J is TRBJ2-7; the tabulated D call, TRBD1, remains unverified against the DNA. The CDR3 adds up to 15 amino acids, both ends counted. Per the germline V gene, CDR1 is SGHAT and CDR2 is FQNNGV. CDR3: CARNLNQGAPYEHYL.

The chain recombines TRBV11-2 with TRBJ1-5, with D possibly TRBD1 on 5 matching bases. V dropped 4 bases and J dropped 7 bases, with 14 bases sitting between them. CDR3 size: 14 residues. The germline gives CDR1 SGHAT, CDR2 FQNNGV. CDR3 amino acids: CASSSDEGWQPQHF. The CDR3 DNA reads as TGTGCCAGCAGCTCAGACGAGGGGTGGCAGCCCCAGCATTTT.

About this clonotype itself: The junction and the germline gene differ at one end; a read error may be behind it. The V gene is TRBV5-4, the J gene TRBJ1-6; TRBD1 is a possible D gene (6 bases). The CDR3 runs to 16 residues. Germline V gene sequence: CDR1 SGHNT, CDR2 YYREEE (reference sequence). The CDR3 reads CAISYLPGHLNSPLHF. The CDR3 DNA follows: TGTGCCATCAGCTACTTACCGGGACACCTAAATTCACCCCTCCACTTT.

This clonotype was observed once. One end of the junction does not line up with germline, which may come from a read error. This chain joins TRBV29-1 and TRBJ1-2; D gene unclear. CDR1 is SQVTM, CDR2 ANQGSEA, per germline. This CDR3 is 13 amino acids long. The CDR3 loop reads CSVAGGGFYGYNF. CDR3 nucleotide sequence: TGCAGCGTTGCAGGCGGCGGATTCTATGGCTACAACTTC.

V and J are TRBV5-1 and TRBJ2-5; D perhaps matches TRBD2 (6 bases). The germline gives CDR1 SGHRS, CDR2 YFSETQ. Trimming removed 2 bases from V and 5 bases from J, with 25 bases in between. The CDR3 is 18 residues long. In DNA form, the CDR3 reads TGCGCCAGCAGCTTTTTAAGTTTGGGACTTTCTGGGGGTGAGACCCAGTACTTC. Amino acids: CASSFLSLGLSGGETQYF.

On this clonotype: Here the CDR3 omits its conserved ending phenylalanine or tryptophan, so a read error is the likely source. The chain has TRBV20-1 and TRBJ2-3, with 10 bases that match TRBD2. CDR3 length: 11 residues. Germline V CDR1 and CDR2: DFQATT, SNEGSKA (reference sequence). J lost 6 bases, V lost 7 bases, and 1 base had no gene match. The DNA of the CDR3 is TGCAGTGTTAGCGGGAGGGATACGCAGTATCTT. It is translated as CSVSGRDTQYL.

As for this clonotype: One junction end does not reproduce the germline sequence, and a read error may be involved. V gene TRBV6-2 or TRBV6-3 combines with J gene TRBJ1-1; D remains ambiguous. CDR1 is MNHEY and CDR2 is SVGEGT in the germline V gene. The CDR3 length is 15 residues. The CDR3 DNA follows: TGTGTCAGCCGACCTTTGGTGAGACAAAGAAGAGAAGCTTTCTTT. Translated: CVSRPLVRQRREAFF.

Points on this clonotype: As the CDR3 is not closed by the conserved phenylalanine or tryptophan, this likely results from a read error. The chain employs TRBV6-2 or TRBV6-3 and TRBJ1-5; no clear D gene. The DNA matches TRBJ2-3 better at its end, which makes the J call doubtful. The germline V gene encodes CDR1 MNHEY and CDR2 SVGEGT. The CDR3 contains 13 residues. CDR3 loop: CTSSYGKNQTQYL. The CDR3, as DNA: TGTACCAGCAGCTATGGGAAGAATCAGACCCAGTATTTA.

Points on this clonotype: A read error may be the cause here, since a much bigger clone is one base away. This chain connects TRBV12-3 or TRBV12-4 to TRBJ1-1; the D is unclear. The CDR3 loop spans 13 amino acids. V shed 5 bases and J shed 4 bases, with 11 bases lying between them. The CDR3 spells CASSEIVLTEAFF. CDR3 bases: TGTGCCAGCAGTGAGATTGTACTCACTGAAGCTTTCTTT.

V gene TRBV5-1 combines with J gene TRBJ1-1; TRBD1 is a possible D gene (5 bases). The CDR3 runs 14 residues. V was pared by 9 bases and J by 5 bases, with 20 bases between. Germline CDR1 reads SGHRS; CDR2 reads YFSETQ. The CDR3 region has the DNA TGCGCCAACGGAGTAAGAGGGGAAGAGACTGAAGCTTTCTTT. This sequence encodes CANGVRGEETEAFF.

The chain recombines TRBV29-1 with TRBJ2-1; D unresolved. Germline values: CDR1 SQVTM, CDR2 ANQGSEA. The CDR3 is 12 residues long. V was cut by 4 bases and J by 7 bases, with 11 bases left in between. CDR3: CSVAERRNEQFF. The DNA of the CDR3 is TGCAGCGTTGCCGAGCGCAGGAATGAGCAGTTCTTC.

This clonotype has a single count. The CDR3 is CASSKTLAGEGDKQYF. DNA for the CDR3: TGCGCCAGCAGCAAGACACTAGCGGGAGAGGGGGACAAGCAGTACTTC. The chain links TRBV4-1 to TRBJ2-7; 11 positions match TRBD2. The CDR3 runs to 16 residues. Germline CDR1 and CDR2: MGHRA and YSYEKL. J was trimmed by 8 bases and V by 5 bases; bases with no gene match: 14.

This clonotype was detected only a few times. At one boundary the junction diverges from the germline segment, which might be a read error. V and J are TRBV6-5 and TRBJ2-1; possible D gene TRBD2, 5 bases. Germline-derived CDR1 and CDR2 are MNHEY and SVGAGI. This CDR3 has 11 amino acids. CDR3 residues: CASNTGNKQFF. CDR3 DNA: TGTGCGAGCAATACCGGGAATAAGCAGTTCTTT.

As for this clonotype: Its ends do not fully match the called genes, so a read error is possible. V and J are TRBV4-1 and TRBJ2-2, with D maybe TRBD2 (5 bases). This CDR3 spans 15 amino acids. Germline V gene data show CDR1 as MGHRA and CDR2 as YSYEKL. The CDR3 is CASSPMGIPTGELPF. The CDR3 DNA sequence: TGCGCCAGCAGCCCCATGGGAATCCCAACCGGGGAGCTGCCTTTT.

Comments on this clonotype: The junction differs from germline at one of its ends, possibly a read error. V and J are TRBV11-3 and TRBJ2-3; tentatively, D is TRBD2 (5 bases). Germline assignment: CDR1 SGHNT and CDR2 YENEEA. The CDR3 extends over 15 amino acids. CDR3 sequence (DNA): TGTGGCAGCACCCGTCAGGAGGTAAGCACAGATACGCAGTATTTT. Protein product: CGSTRQEVSTDTQYF.

Turning to this clonotype: A single base separates this from a much larger clone, so it may be a read error. The gene calls are TRBV30 and TRBJ2-7, with D unresolved. Germline V gene lookup returns CDR1 GTSNPN and CDR2 SVGIG (reference sequence). The CDR3 is made up of 11 amino acids. CDR3: CAWRETYEHYF. Here the CDR3 DNA reads TGTGCCTGGAGGGAGACTTACGAGCATTACTTC. Supplemented by reference TRBV30 and TRBJ2-7, the full variable domain reads SQTIHQWPATLVQPVGSPLSLECTVEGTSNPNLYWYRQAAGRGLQLLFYSVGIGQISSEVPQNLSASRPQDRQFILSSKKLLLSDSGFYLCAWRETYEHYFGPGTRLTVT.

Of note for this clonotype: The junction departs from the called germline gene at one end, perhaps through a read error. The chain employs TRBV5-4 and TRBJ2-1; D is uncertain. CDR1 and CDR2 from the germline V gene are SGHNT and YYREEE (reference sequence). The CDR3 is made up of 15 amino acids. The CDR3, as DNA: TGTGCCAGCAGAGGTGGACGCAGCTCCTGCAATGAGCAGTTCTTC. Translation: CASRGGRSSCNEQFF.

About this clonotype itself: Relative to the germline gene, one junction end is altered; a read error may explain this. The chain employs TRBV4-1 and TRBJ2-7; 13 nucleotides line up with TRBD2. The CDR3 contains 16 residues. Germline V gene sequence: CDR1 MGHRA, CDR2 YSYEKL. The CDR3 here is CASSRPLAGGGDEQYF. The CDR3 DNA sequence: TGCGCCAGCAGCCGGCCACTAGCGGGAGGGGGGGACGAGCAGTATTTC.